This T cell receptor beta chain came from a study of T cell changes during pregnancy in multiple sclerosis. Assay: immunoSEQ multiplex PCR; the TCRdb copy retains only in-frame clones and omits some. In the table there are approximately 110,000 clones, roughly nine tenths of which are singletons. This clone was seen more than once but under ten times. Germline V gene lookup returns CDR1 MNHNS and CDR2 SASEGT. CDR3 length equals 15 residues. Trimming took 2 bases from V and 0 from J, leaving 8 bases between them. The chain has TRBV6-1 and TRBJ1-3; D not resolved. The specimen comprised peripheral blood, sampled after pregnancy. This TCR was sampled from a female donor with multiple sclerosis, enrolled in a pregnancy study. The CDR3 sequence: CASSESPVSGNTIYF. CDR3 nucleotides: TGTGCCAGCAGTGAAAGTCCAGTCTCTGGAAACACCATATATTTT.